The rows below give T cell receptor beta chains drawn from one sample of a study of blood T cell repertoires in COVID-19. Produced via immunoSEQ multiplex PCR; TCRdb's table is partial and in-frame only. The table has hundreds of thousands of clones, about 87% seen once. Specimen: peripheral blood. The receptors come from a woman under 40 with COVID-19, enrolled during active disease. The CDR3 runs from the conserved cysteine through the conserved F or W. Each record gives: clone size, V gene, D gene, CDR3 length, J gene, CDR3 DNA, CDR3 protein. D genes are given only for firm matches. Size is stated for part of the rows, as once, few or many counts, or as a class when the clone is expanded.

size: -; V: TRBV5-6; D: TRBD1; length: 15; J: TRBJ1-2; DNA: TGTGCCAGCAGCAGGAACAGGGGGCTTGACTATGGCTACACCTTC; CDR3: CASSRNRGLDYGYTF
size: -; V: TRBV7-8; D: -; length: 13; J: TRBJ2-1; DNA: TGTGCCAGCAGCCGAGGGAGAAACAATGAGCAGTTCTTC; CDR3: CASSRGRNNEQFF
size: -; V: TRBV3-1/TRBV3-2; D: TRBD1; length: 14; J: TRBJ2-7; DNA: TGTGCCAGCAGCCGCCGGGACAGGCCCTACGAGCAGTACTTC; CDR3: CASSRRDRPYEQYF
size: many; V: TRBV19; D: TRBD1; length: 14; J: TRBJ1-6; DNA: TGTGCCAGTATCAGGACAGGGAGCGATTCACCCCTCCACTTT; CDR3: CASIRTGSDSPLHF
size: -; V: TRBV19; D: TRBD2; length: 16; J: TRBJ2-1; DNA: TGTGCCAGTAGTAAGGGAGGGTGGCCCTCCTACAATGAGCAGTTCTTC; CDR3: CASSKGGWPSYNEQFF
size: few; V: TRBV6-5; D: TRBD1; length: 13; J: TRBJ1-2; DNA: TGTGCCAGCAGCCTGGGACAGGCCACTGGCTACACCTTC; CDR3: CASSLGQATGYTF
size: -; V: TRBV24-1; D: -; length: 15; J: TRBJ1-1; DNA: TGTGCCACCGACGTCGGGGGGGCCCTAGTGACTGAAGCTTTCTTT; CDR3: CATDVGGALVTEAFF
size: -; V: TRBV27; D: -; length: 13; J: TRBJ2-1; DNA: TGTGCCAGCTGCCCCGGGACTTGGAATGAGCAGTTCTTC; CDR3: CASCPGTWNEQFF
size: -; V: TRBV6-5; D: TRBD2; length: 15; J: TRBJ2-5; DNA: TGTGCCAGCAGTCAGACCGGGACTAGCGAAGAGACCCAGTACTTC; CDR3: CASSQTGTSEETQYF
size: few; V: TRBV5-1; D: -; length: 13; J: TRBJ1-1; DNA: TGCGCCAGCAGCTTGGGTACAGGGCAAGAAGCTTTCTTT; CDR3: CASSLGTGQEAFF
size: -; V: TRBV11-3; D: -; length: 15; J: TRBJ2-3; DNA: TGTGCCAGCAGCGCGCGCTCCACCCAGGCAGATACGCAGTATTTT; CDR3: CASSARSTQADTQYF
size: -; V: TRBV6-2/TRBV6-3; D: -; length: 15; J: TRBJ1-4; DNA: TGTGCCAGCAGCTCAGGATCCGCAACTAATGAAAAACTGTTTTTT; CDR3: CASSSGSATNEKLFF
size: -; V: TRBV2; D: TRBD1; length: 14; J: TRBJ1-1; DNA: TGTGCCAGCAGTGGAACCAGGGGGTTTAATGAAGCTTTCTTT; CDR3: CASSGTRGFNEAFF
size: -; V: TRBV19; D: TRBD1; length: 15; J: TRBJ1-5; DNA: TGTGCCAGTAGTATCGTGGACAGGGCTGATCAGCCCCAGCATTTT; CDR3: CASSIVDRADQPQHF
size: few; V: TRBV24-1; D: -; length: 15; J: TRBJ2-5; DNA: TGTGCCACCAGTGATCGTTCAGGAGGGAAAGAGACCCAGTACTTC; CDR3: CATSDRSGGKETQYF
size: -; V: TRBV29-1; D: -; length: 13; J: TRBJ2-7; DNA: TGCAGCGTTCGGGAGAGACCTACCTACGAGCAGTACTTC; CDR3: CSVRERPTYEQYF
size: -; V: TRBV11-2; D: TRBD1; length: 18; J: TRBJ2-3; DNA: TGTGCCAGCAGCCCAGCGCTGAGAGACAGGGCGGGCACAGATACGCAGTATTTT; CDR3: CASSPALRDRAGTDTQYF